One T cell receptor (beta chain) is described in this entry. Its antigen is unidentified. The V end lost 1 base, the J end lost 2 bases, and 17 bases lay between the germline ends. The germline CDR1 and CDR2 sequences are SGHRS and YFSETQ. This CDR3 is built from 17 residues. These data belong to a study of T cells after yellow fever vaccination. Study in general: The SMART-Seq v4 Ultra Low Input method served to prepare the low-cell-number fractions.

They built TCR cDNA with 5'RACE template switching, a step that put in a universal primer site and UMIs. One entry per CDR3 protein results from TCRdb running MiXCR on the 5' RACE reads. The sample has around 310,000 distinct CDR3 sequences, around 3.9% seen once. Overall study findings and caveats: The booster saw the reappearance of most primary-vaccination clones (roughly 96% CD4, 88% CD8). A limited proportion of clonotypes was detected within both the CD4 and CD8 compartments.

Here the sequenced sample was PBMCs, taken 5 days after the yellow fever booster vaccination. This receptor was obtained from a man between 18 and 29 years old who received the YFV17D yellow fever vaccine. This chain links TRBV5-1 with TRBJ2-3; maybe TRBD2 (6 bases). The chain's CDR3 is CASSLSVASGLTDTQYF. In DNA form, the CDR3 reads TGCGCCAGCAGCTTGTCTGTAGCGAGCGGGCTCACAGATACGCAGTATTTT.